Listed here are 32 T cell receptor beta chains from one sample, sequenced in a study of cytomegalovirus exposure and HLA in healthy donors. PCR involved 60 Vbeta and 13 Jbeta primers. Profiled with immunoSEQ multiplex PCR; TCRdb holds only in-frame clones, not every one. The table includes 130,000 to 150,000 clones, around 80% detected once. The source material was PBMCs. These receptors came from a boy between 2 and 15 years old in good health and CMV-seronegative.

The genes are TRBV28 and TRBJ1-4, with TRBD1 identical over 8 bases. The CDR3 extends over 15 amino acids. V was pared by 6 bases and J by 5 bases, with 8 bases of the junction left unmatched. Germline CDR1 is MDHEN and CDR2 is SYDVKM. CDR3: CASSQERTGNEKLFF. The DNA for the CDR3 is TGTGCCAGCAGCCAAGAGAGGACAGGGAATGAAAAACTGTTTTTT.

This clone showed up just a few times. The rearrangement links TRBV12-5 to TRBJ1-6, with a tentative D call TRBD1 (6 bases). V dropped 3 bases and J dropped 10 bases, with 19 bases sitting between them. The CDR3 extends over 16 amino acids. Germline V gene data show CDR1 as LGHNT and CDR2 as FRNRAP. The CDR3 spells CASGFRTMRQDSPLHF. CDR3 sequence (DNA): TGTGCTAGTGGTTTCAGAACCATGAGACAGGACTCACCCCTCCACTTT.

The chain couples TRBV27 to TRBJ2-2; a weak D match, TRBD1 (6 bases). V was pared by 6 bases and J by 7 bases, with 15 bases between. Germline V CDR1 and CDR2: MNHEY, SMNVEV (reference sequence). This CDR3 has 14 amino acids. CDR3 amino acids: CASRENRVGGELFF. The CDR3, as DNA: TGTGCCAGCAGGGAAAACAGGGTTGGCGGGGAGCTGTTTTTT.

In nucleotides, the CDR3 is TGTGCCAGCAGCCCTTCCTCTTGGGCCTATGGCTACACCTTC. Translating it yields CASSPSSWAYGYTF. This chain uses TRBV27 with TRBJ1-2; D is undetermined. With 6 bases removed from V and 4 bases from J, the gap between germline ends came to 15 bases. The CDR3 has 14 residues. Looked up from germline, CDR1 is MNHEY and CDR2 is SMNVEV (reference sequence).

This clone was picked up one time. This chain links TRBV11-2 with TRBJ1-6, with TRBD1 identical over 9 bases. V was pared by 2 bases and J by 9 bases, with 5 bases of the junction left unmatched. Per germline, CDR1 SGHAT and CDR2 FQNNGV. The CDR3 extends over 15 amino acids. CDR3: CASSLLGTGLSPLHF. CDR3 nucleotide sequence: TGTGCCAGCAGCTTATTGGGGACAGGGCTTTCACCCCTCCACTTT.

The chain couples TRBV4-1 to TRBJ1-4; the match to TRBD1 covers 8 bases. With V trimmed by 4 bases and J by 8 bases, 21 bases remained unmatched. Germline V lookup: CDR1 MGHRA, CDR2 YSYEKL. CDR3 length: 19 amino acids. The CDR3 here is CASSPLPADQGARQEKLFF. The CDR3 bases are TGCGCCAGCAGCCCGCTTCCGGCTGATCAGGGGGCTCGACAGGAAAAACTGTTTTTT.

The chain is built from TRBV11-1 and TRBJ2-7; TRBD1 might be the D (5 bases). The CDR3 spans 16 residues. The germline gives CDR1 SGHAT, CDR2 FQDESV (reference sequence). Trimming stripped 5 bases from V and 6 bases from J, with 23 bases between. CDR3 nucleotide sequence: TGTGCCAGCAGCCGTTTTGGGCGACAGATAAGCACCGAGCAGTACTTC. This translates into CASSRFGRQISTEQYF.

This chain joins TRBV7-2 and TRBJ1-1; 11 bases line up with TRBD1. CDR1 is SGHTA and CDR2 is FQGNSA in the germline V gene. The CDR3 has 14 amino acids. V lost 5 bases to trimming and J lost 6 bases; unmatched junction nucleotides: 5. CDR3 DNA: TGTGCCAGCAGCAGGGACAGGGGGGACCCTGAAGCTTTCTTT. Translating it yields CASSRDRGDPEAFF. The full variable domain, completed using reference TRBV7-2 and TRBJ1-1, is GAGVSQSPSNKVTEKGKDVELRCDPISGHTALYWYRQSLGQGLEFLIYFQGNSAPDKSGLPSDRFSAERTGGSVSTLTIQRTQQEDSAVYLCASSRDRGDPEAFFGQGTRLTVV.

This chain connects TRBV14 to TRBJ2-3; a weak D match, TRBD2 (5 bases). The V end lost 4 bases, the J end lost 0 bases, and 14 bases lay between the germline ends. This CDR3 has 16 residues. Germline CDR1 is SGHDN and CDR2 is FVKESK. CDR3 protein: CASSPLGGFSTDTQYF. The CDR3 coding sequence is TGTGCCAGCAGCCCCCTGGGCGGGTTTAGCACAGATACGCAGTATTTT. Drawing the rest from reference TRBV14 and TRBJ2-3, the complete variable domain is EAGVTQFPSHSVIEKGQTVTLRCDPISGHDNLYWYRRVMGKEIKFLLHFVKESKQDESGMPNNRFLAERTGGTYSTLKVQPAELEDSGVYFCASSPLGGFSTDTQYFGPGTRLTVL.

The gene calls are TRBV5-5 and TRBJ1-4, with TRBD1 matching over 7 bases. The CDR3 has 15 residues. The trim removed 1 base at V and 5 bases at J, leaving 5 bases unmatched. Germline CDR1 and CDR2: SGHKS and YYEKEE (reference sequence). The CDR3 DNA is TGTGCCAGCAGCTTGATGGGACAGTGGAATGAAAAACTGTTTTTT. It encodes CASSLMGQWNEKLFF.

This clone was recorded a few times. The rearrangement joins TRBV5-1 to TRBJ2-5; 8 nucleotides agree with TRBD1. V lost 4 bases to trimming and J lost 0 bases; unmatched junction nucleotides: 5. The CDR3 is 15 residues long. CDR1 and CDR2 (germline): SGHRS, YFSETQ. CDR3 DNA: TGCGCCAGCAGCCTACAGGGGGGATACCAAGAGACCCAGTACTTC. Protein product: CASSLQGGYQETQYF.

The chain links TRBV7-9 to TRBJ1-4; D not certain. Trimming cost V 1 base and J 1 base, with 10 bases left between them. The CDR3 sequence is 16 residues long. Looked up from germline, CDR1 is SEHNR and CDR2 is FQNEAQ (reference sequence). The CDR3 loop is CASSLDGGRTNEKLFF. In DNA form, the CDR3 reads TGTGCCAGCAGCTTAGATGGAGGGAGAACTAATGAAAAACTGTTTTTT. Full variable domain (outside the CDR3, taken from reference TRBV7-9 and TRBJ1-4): DTGVSQNPRHKITKRGQNVTFRCDPISEHNRLYWYRQTLGQGPEFLTYFQNEAQLEKSRLLSDRFSAERPKGSFSTLEIQRTEQGDSAMYLCASSLDGGRTNEKLFFGSGTQLSVL.

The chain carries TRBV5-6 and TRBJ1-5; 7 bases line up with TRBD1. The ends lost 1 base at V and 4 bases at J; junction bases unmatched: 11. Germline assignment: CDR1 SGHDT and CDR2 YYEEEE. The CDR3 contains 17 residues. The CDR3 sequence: CASSLNIMAGGNQPQHF. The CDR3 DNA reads TGTGCCAGCAGCTTGAACATAATGGCAGGGGGTAATCAGCCCCAGCATTTT.

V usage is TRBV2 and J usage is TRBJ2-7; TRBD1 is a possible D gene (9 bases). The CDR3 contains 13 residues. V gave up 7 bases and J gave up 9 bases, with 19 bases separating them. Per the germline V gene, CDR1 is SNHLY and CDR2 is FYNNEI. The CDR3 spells CASTPRGGQGQYF. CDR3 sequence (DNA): TGTGCCAGCACCCCCCGGGGGGGACAGGGGCAGTACTTC.

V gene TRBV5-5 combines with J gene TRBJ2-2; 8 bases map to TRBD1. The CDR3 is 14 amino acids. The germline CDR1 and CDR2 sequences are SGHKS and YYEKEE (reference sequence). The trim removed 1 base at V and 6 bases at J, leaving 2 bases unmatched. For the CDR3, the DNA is TGTGCCAGCAGCTTGACAGGGGGTTCCGGGGAGCTGTTTTTT. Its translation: CASSLTGGSGELFF.

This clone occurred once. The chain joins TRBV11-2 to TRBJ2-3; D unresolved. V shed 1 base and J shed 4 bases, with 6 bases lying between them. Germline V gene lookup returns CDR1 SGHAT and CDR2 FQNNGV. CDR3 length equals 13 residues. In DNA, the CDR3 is TGTGCCAGCAGCTTAGGTTCCGCAGATACGCAGTATTTT. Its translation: CASSLGSADTQYF.

DNA for the CDR3: TGTGCCAGCAGGAAAGACAGGGACCAAAACACCGGGGAGCTGTTTTTT. Its protein is CASRKDRDQNTGELFF. The V call is TRBV6-6, the J call TRBJ2-2; 7 bases are shared with TRBD1. V dropped 6 bases and J dropped 2; count of bases not matched to a gene: 9. The V gene's germline CDR1 is MNHNY and CDR2 SVGAGI (reference sequence). The CDR3 consists of 16 residues.

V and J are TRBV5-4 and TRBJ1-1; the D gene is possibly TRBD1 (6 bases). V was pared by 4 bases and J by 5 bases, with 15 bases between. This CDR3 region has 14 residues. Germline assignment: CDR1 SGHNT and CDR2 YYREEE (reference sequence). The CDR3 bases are TGTGCCAGCAGCCCGAGGGGGGGGCGGACTGAAGCTTTCTTT. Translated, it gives CASSPRGGRTEAFF.

As DNA, the CDR3 is TGTGCCAGCAGCAGGGGTCCCGAGCAGTACTTC. Translation gives CASSRGPEQYF. The V gene is TRBV5-6, the J gene TRBJ2-7, with D perhaps matching TRBD1 (5 bases). CDR1 is SGHDT, CDR2 YYEEEE, per germline. The CDR3 is 11 amino acids. Trimming took 4 bases from V and 6 from J, leaving 8 bases between them.

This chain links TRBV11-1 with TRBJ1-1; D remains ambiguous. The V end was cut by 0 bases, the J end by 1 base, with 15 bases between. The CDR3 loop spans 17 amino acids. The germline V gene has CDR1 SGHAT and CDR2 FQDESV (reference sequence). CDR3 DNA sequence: TGTGCCAGCAGCTTAGCTTTAGCCCTAGGTCGGAACACTGAAGCTTTCTTT. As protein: CASSLALALGRNTEAFF.

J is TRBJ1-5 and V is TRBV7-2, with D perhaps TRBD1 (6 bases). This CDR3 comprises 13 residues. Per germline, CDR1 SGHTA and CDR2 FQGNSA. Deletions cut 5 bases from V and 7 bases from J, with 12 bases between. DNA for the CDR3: TGTGCCAGCAGCCCCGCAGGGGTCCAGCCCCAGCATTTT. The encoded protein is CASSPAGVQPQHF.

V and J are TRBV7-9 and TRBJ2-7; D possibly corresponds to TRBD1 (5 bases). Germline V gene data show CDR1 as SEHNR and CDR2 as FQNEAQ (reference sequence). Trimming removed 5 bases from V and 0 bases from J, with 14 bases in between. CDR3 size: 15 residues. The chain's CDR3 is CASSPEGVNSYEQYF. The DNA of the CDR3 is TGTGCCAGCAGCCCGGAAGGGGTTAACTCCTACGAGCAGTACTTC.

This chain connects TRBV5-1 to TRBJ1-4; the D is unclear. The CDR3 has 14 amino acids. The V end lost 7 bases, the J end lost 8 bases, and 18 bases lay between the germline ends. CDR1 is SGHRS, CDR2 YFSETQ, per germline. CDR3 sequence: CASSARGGDEKLFF. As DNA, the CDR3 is TGCGCCAGCTCCGCTCGGGGAGGTGACGAAAAACTGTTTTTT.

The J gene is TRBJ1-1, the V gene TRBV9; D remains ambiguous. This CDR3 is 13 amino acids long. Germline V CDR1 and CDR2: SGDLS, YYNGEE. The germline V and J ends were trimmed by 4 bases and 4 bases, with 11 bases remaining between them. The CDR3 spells CASSPTVVTEAFF. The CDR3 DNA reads TGTGCCAGCAGCCCAACCGTAGTCACTGAAGCTTTCTTT.

CDR3 residues: CASSVQGRREKLFF. CDR3 sequence (DNA): TGTGCCAGCAGTGTCCAGGGGCGCCGAGAAAAACTGTTTTTT. The chain employs TRBV28 and TRBJ1-4, with D perhaps TRBD1 (6 bases). V was trimmed by 5 bases and J by 8 bases, leaving 15 bases between them. The CDR3 length is 14 residues. Germline CDR1 is MDHEN and CDR2 is SYDVKM. The complete variable domain, with remaining parts taken from reference TRBV28 and TRBJ1-4, reads DVKVTQSSRYLVKRTGEKVFLECVQDMDHENMFWYRQDPGLGLRLIYFSYDVKMKEKGDIPEGYSVSREKKERFSLILESASTNQTSMYLCASSVQGRREKLFFGSGTQLSVL.

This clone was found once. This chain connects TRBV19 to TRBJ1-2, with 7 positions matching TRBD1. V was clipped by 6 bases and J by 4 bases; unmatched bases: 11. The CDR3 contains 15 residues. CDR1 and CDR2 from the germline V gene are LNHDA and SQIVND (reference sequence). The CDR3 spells CASSVSDRPLYGYTF. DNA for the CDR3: TGTGCCAGTAGCGTTTCGGACAGGCCTCTCTATGGCTACACCTTC.

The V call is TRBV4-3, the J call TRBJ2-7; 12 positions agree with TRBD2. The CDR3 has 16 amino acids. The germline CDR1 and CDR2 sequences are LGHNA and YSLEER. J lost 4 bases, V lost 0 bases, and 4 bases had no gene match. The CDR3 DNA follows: TGCGCCAGCAGCCAAGACCTAGCGGGAGGGTGGTACGAGCAGTACTTC. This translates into CASSQDLAGGWYEQYF.

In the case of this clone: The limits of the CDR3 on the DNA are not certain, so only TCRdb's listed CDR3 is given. The CDR3 spells CASSLVGPGTEDPQGRFF. The V gene is TRBV5-4, the J gene TRBJ2-7; the D call in the table, TRBD1, was not verified against the DNA. The germline CDR1 and CDR2 sequences are SGHNT and YYREEE (reference sequence). The CDR3 has 18 residues if both end residues are counted.

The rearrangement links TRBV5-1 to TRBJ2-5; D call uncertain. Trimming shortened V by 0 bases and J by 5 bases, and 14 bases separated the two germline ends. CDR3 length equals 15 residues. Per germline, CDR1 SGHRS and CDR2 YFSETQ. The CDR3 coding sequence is TGCGCCAGCAGCTTGGAGTCTCCGTCTCGGGAGACCCAGTACTTC. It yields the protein CASSLESPSRETQYF.

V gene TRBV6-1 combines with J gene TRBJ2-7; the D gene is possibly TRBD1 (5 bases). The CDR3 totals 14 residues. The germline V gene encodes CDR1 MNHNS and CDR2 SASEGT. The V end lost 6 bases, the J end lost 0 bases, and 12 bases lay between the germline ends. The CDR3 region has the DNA TGTGCCAGCAGGGGGCGGTCTCCCTCCTACGAGCAGTACTTC. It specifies CASRGRSPSYEQYF.

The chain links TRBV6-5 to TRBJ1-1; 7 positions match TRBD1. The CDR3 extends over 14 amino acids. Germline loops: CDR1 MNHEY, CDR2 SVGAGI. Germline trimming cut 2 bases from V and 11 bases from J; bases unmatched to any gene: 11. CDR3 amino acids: CASSYGAGQGVAFF. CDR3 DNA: TGTGCCAGCAGTTACGGGGCCGGGCAGGGGGTGGCTTTCTTT.

This CDR3 is CSVRKGGSRDSEQYF. The CDR3 nucleotides read TGCAGCGTGAGGAAAGGGGGTTCCAGGGACAGCGAGCAGTACTTC. The rearrangement uses TRBV29-1 and TRBJ2-7; 7 nucleotides align to TRBD1. The V gene's germline CDR1 is SQVTM and CDR2 ANQGSEA. The CDR3 contains 15 residues. Trimming removed 6 bases from V and 6 bases from J; junction bases left unmatched: 17.